A few counts support the clone carrying this T cell receptor (beta chain). The antigen is undetermined. The record originates from a study of cytomegalovirus exposure and HLA in healthy donors. Whole-study results and caveats: An analysis was carried out at a later point. It showed that HLA-associated TCR beta chains were more clonally expanded than equally common non-associated chains. Whilst most TCR sequences proved rare, a subset of public TCRs occurred across many donors. Follow-up analysis later connected one missense variant in DCLRE1C with trimming of TCR beta V- and J-genes.

Primers included in the PCR were 60 Vbeta and 13 Jbeta primers. Method: immunoSEQ multiplex PCR; TCRdb's copy keeps in-frame clones and lacks some. The sample holds around 110,000 clones, less than 85% seen once. The germline V gene encodes CDR1 SNHLY and CDR2 FYNNEI. The length of the CDR3 is 15 residues. The ends were cut back, 2 bases at V and 6 bases at J, with 16 bases in the middle. The TCR was taken from a woman aged 40 to 49 in good health and CMV-seropositive. Sequenced input: PBMCs. The rearrangement joins TRBV2 to TRBJ1-1; D uncertain. CDR3 DNA sequence: TGTGCCAGCAGTGAAACTGGCACGGGTCTGGCTGAAGCTTTCTTT. It yields the protein CASSETGTGLAEAFF.